These 14 T cell receptor beta chains originate from one sample sequenced in a study of vaccination effects on CD4 cells after COVID-19. The antigens for these receptors are not known. Measured with immunoSEQ multiplex PCR; TCRdb has only the in-frame clones, and not every one. The sample records 66,000 or so clones, 65% to 80% being singletons. With 9 to 11 days of culture completed, CD4+ T cells were isolated. All participants had two doses of either the BNT162b2 or mRNA-1273 vaccine. This specimen consisted of CD4+ T cells from PBMCs cultured without peptide, obtained after COVID-19 vaccination. Every receptor here comes from a human donor who received a COVID-19 vaccine.

In its sample, this clone was seen once. The chain joins TRBV6-6 to TRBJ1-1; tentative D call: TRBD1 (5 bases). CDR3 size: 12 residues. CDR1 and CDR2 from the germline V gene are MNHNY and SVGAGI (reference sequence). Trimming cost V 10 bases and J 1 base, with 10 bases left between them. For the CDR3, the DNA is TGTGCCACCCAGGGTACGAACACTGAAGCTTTCTTT. Its translation is CATQGTNTEAFF.

The rearrangement joins TRBV4-1 to TRBJ1-3; D unclear. Per germline, CDR1 MGHRA and CDR2 YSYEKL. CDR3 length: 15 residues. Trimming stripped 7 bases from V and 0 bases from J, with 13 bases between. The CDR3 DNA is TGCGCCAGCAAACCAGGACCTAACTCTGGAAACACCATATATTTT. Amino acids: CASKPGPNSGNTIYF.

In this sample, this clone turned up a few times. The rearrangement joins TRBV30 to TRBJ1-4, with D possibly being TRBD1 (5 bases). Trimming cost V 2 bases and J 5 bases, with 15 bases left between them. Per the germline V gene, CDR1 is GTSNPN and CDR2 is SVGIG (reference sequence). The CDR3 totals 15 residues. The CDR3 DNA is TGTGCCTGGAGTAACATACGGGGGGAGAATGAAAAACTGTTTTTT. Amino acid sequence: CAWSNIRGENEKLFF.

J is TRBJ1-5 and V is TRBV12-3 or TRBV12-4; the D gene is possibly TRBD1 (5 bases). The V and J ends lost 6 bases and 4 bases respectively, with 10 bases between them. The CDR3 is 13 residues long. CDR3 sequence (DNA): TGTGCCAGCAGGCCCGACAGTAATCAGCCCCAGCATTTT. Amino acids: CASRPDSNQPQHF.

This clone was seen just once. This chain links TRBV30 with TRBJ1-2, with D unclear. The ends were cut back, 0 bases at V and 5 bases at J, with 10 bases in the middle. The germline V gene encodes CDR1 GTSNPN and CDR2 SVGIG (reference sequence). The CDR3 runs 13 residues. This CDR3 reads CAWSVGLSYGYTF. The CDR3 nucleotides read TGTGCCTGGAGTGTAGGGCTTAGTTATGGCTACACCTTC.

This rearrangement joins TRBV7-2 to TRBJ2-7; D may be TRBD2 (6 bases). Germline V gene data show CDR1 as SGHTA and CDR2 as FQGNSA. V lost 0 bases to trimming and J lost 0 bases, with 12 bases between them. There are 16 residues in the CDR3. Written as DNA, the CDR3 is TGTGCCAGCAGCTTAGCTACTAGCCATAGCTCCTACGAGCAGTACGTC. Translating gives CASSLATSHSSYEQYV.

This rearrangement joins TRBV28 to TRBJ1-2; 11 positions match TRBD1. The CDR3 consists of 11 residues. After removal of 4 bases from V and 13 bases from J, the junction contained 2 bases not matched to a gene. Germline V gene data show CDR1 as MDHEN and CDR2 as SYDVKM. CDR3 DNA sequence: TGTGCCAGCAGTTGGGACAGGGGGGTCACCTTC. Protein sequence: CASSWDRGVTF.

The chain carries TRBV2 and TRBJ1-6, with D uncertain. Trimming took 7 bases from V and 0 from J, leaving 7 bases between them. The CDR3 sequence is 14 residues long. CDR1 and CDR2 from the germline V gene are SNHLY and FYNNEI. DNA for the CDR3: TGTGCCAGCACTACCAGCTCCTATAATTCACCCCTCCACTTT. This translates into CASTTSSYNSPLHF.

This chain joins TRBV27 and TRBJ1-1; D is unresolved. The ends were cut back, 3 bases at V and 0 bases at J, with 5 bases in the middle. The CDR3 contains 13 residues. CDR1 and CDR2 from the germline V gene are MNHEY and SMNVEV (reference sequence). CDR3 coding DNA: TGTGCCAGCAGTTTTGAAATGAACACTGAAGCTTTCTTT. It specifies CASSFEMNTEAFF.

The chain has TRBV18 and TRBJ1-6, with no clear D. Germline V gives CDR1 KGHSH, CDR2 LQKENI. The germline V and J ends were trimmed by 2 bases and 8 bases, with 7 bases remaining between them. This CDR3 spans 13 amino acids. The CDR3 reads CASSPNPDSPLHF. DNA for the CDR3: TGTGCCAGCTCACCAAATCCGGATTCACCCCTCCACTTT.

The V gene is TRBV2, the J gene TRBJ1-1; no reliable D call. V lost 2 bases and J lost 0, with 10 bases in between. The germline V gene encodes CDR1 SNHLY and CDR2 FYNNEI. CDR3 length equals 15 residues. CDR3 amino acids: CASSESDPLNTEAFF. CDR3 sequence (DNA): TGTGCCAGCAGTGAATCGGATCCTTTGAACACTGAAGCTTTCTTT.

V is TRBV7-8 and J is TRBJ2-6; no reliable D call. Looked up from germline, CDR1 is SGHVS and CDR2 is FQNEAQ. The V end was cut by 5 bases, the J end by 4 bases, with 15 bases between. The CDR3 consists of 16 residues. CDR3 in amino acids: CASSPLSGRGANVLTF. CDR3 DNA: TGTGCCAGCAGCCCTTTATCGGGCCGAGGGGCCAACGTCCTGACTTTC.

The genes are TRBV5-5 and TRBJ1-5; a weak D match, TRBD1 (5 bases). The CDR3 has 15 amino acids. Trimming took off 1 base at V and 2 bases at J, with 10 bases between the two ends. The germline V gene encodes CDR1 SGHKS and CDR2 YYEKEE (reference sequence). CDR3 sequence (DNA): TGTGCCAGCAGCTTGTTCAGGGAGGGCAATCAGCCCCAGCATTTT. Its protein is CASSLFREGNQPQHF.

The table lists this clone with a few counts. The genes are TRBV7-9 and TRBJ2-3; D possibly corresponds to TRBD2 (7 bases). Germline V gene lookup returns CDR1 SEHNR and CDR2 FQNEAQ (reference sequence). This CDR3 has 11 amino acids. V lost 2 bases and J lost 11, with 8 bases in between. This chain's CDR3 is CASSLRGGQYF. The CDR3 coding sequence is TGTGCCAGCAGCTTAAGGGGGGGGCAGTATTTT.